These 21 T cell receptor beta chains share one sample of origin, sequenced in a study of cytomegalovirus exposure and HLA in healthy donors. Primers: 60 Vbeta forward and 13 Jbeta reverse. Sequenced by immunoSEQ multiplex PCR; TCRdb stores in-frame clones only, minus some. Of some 70,000 clones listed, 60% to 75% are singletons. The specimen sequenced was PBMCs. Receptors were obtained from a male donor in good health and CMV-seropositive.

This clone appeared a few times. V and J are TRBV7-9 and TRBJ2-1; D is ambiguous. Trimming pared 2 bases from V and 5 bases from J, leaving 7 bases between. The germline CDR1 and CDR2 sequences are SEHNR and FQNEAQ (reference sequence). There are 13 residues in the CDR3. The CDR3 loop is CASSLPKNNEQFF. As DNA, the CDR3 is TGTGCCAGCAGCTTACCCAAAAACAATGAGCAGTTCTTC.

This clone was observed a few times. The chain combines TRBV7-9 with TRBJ2-7, with 7 bases lining up with TRBD1. CDR3 size: 13 residues. The V and J ends lost 2 bases and 2 bases, in that order; junction bases with no gene match: 0. The V gene's germline CDR1 is SEHNR and CDR2 FQNEAQ (reference sequence). In DNA, the CDR3 is TGTGCCAGCAGCTTACAGGGGGCCTACGAGCAGTACTTC. It codes for CASSLQGAYEQYF. Based on the CDR3 plus reference TRBV7-9 and TRBJ2-7, the full variable domain is DTGVSQNPRHKITKRGQNVTFRCDPISEHNRLYWYRQTLGQGPEFLTYFQNEAQLEKSRLLSDRFSAERPKGSFSTLEIQRTEQGDSAMYLCASSLQGAYEQYFGPGTRLTVT.

Judged by abundance, this clone is medium-sized. The chain uses TRBV28 and TRBJ2-6; weak D call: TRBD1 (7 bases). Trimming left V 1 base short and J 1 base short, with 17 bases between. The CDR3 is made up of 19 amino acids. Germline values: CDR1 MDHEN, CDR2 SYDVKM. CDR3 loop: CASSLFDLRGTSGANVLTF. The CDR3 coding sequence is TGTGCCAGCAGTTTATTTGATCTCAGGGGGACTTCTGGGGCCAACGTCCTGACTTTC.

The chain has TRBV16 and TRBJ1-6, with D possibly being TRBD1 (6 bases). The V gene lost 7 bases and the J gene lost 5 bases, with 12 bases spanning the gap. The CDR3 consists of 14 residues. Germline-derived CDR1 and CDR2 are KGHSY and FQNENV. CDR3 in amino acids: CASKQGRDNSPLHF. Here the CDR3 DNA reads TGTGCCAGCAAACAGGGCAGGGATAATTCACCCCTCCACTTT. The full variable domain, its missing parts supplied by reference TRBV16 and TRBJ1-6, is GEEVAQTPKHLVRGEGQKAKLYCAPIKGHSYVFWYQQVLKNEFKFLISFQNENVFDETGMPKERFSAKCLPNSPCSLEIQATKLEDSAVYFCASKQGRDNSPLHFGNGTRLTVT.

J is TRBJ1-6 and V is TRBV11-2, with a weak D call TRBD1 (6 bases). Germline V lookup: CDR1 SGHAT, CDR2 FQNNGV. Trimming took off 2 bases at V and 13 bases at J, with 12 bases between the two ends. The CDR3 contains 13 residues. The CDR3 coding sequence is TGTGCCAGCAGCTTACACCGGACAGAGCCCCTCCACTTT. Protein sequence: CASSLHRTEPLHF.

The chain employs TRBV7-8 and TRBJ1-1, with D tentatively TRBD1 (6 bases). The V gene's germline CDR1 is SGHVS and CDR2 FQNEAQ. With 4 bases removed from V and 10 bases from J, the gap between germline ends came to 10 bases. This CDR3 has 11 residues. CDR3: CASSSTGRAFF. CDR3 in DNA: TGTGCCAGCAGCTCCACAGGGAGAGCTTTCTTT. The full variable domain, completed using reference TRBV7-8 and TRBJ1-1, is GAGVSQSPRYKVAKRGQDVALRCDPISGHVSLFWYQQALGQGPEFLTYFQNEAQLDKSGLPSDRFFAERPEGSVSTLKIQRTQQEDSAVYLCASSSTGRAFFGQGTRLTVV.

The chain joins TRBV6-6 to TRBJ2-5, with 7 bases fitting TRBD1. The end of the DNA is better explained by TRBJ2-7, so the J call may be wrong. Germline CDR1 and CDR2: MNHNY and SVGAGI (reference sequence). This CDR3 spans 13 amino acids. CDR3 amino acids: CASRATGTYEQYF. The CDR3 DNA reads as TGTGCCAGCAGGGCGACAGGGACCTACGAGCAGTACTTC.

This clone was observed a handful of times. V gene TRBV21-1 combines with J gene TRBJ2-6; the table's D gene call, TRBD1, was not cross checked with the DNA. TRBV21-1 is flagged as a pseudogene. This CDR3 is built from 18 residues. The CDR3 is CASSPPGQGVPGANVLTF. The CDR3 nucleotides read TGTGCCAGCAGCCCACCGGGACAGGGAGTGCCTGGGGCCAACGTCCTGACTTTC.

Details on this clone: This same CDR3 is encoded by further DNA sequences in the sample. V is TRBV6-5 and J is TRBJ1-5, with D possibly TRBD1 on 6 matching bases. Trimming took off 6 bases at V and 0 bases at J, with 12 bases between the two ends. The CDR3 has 15 amino acids. CDR1 MNHEY and CDR2 SVGAGI come from the germline V gene. The CDR3 here is CASSRGQSSNQPQHF. CDR3 in DNA: TGTGCCAGCAGCCGTGGACAGTCTAGCAATCAGCCCCAGCATTTT.

This clone has only a few counts. V is TRBV5-4 and J is TRBJ1-1; 8 positions agree with TRBD1. Germline V CDR1 and CDR2: SGHNT, YYREEE (reference sequence). V lost 3 bases to trimming and J lost 10 bases; unmatched junction nucleotides: 8. This CDR3 has 13 residues. The CDR3 bases are TGTGCCAGCAGCTCCCTCAACACAGGGGGAGCTTTCTTT. Protein sequence: CASSSLNTGGAFF.

The CDR3 here is CASSLAPGTSGKDEQFF. CDR3 nucleotides: TGTGCCAGCAGCTTAGCCCCCGGGACTAGCGGGAAGGATGAGCAGTTCTTC. The rearrangement uses TRBV7-9 and TRBJ2-1, with 13 bases lining up with TRBD2. Germline trimming cut 0 bases from V and 8 bases from J; bases unmatched to any gene: 7. Germline V gene data show CDR1 as SEHNR and CDR2 as FQNEAQ (reference sequence). The CDR3 is made up of 17 amino acids.

With respect to this clone: One end of the junction does not line up with germline, which may come from a read error. This chain connects TRBV5-1 to TRBJ2-3; unclear D gene. Germline CDR1 SGHRS, CDR2 YFSETQ. The CDR3 is made up of 15 amino acids. CDR3 loop: CASSSGAVSTDTQYF. The DNA for the CDR3 is TGCGCCAGTAGCTCAGGCGCTGTAAGCACAGATACGCAGTATTTT.

J is TRBJ2-5 and V is TRBV2, with 13 bases aligning to TRBD2. Per the germline V gene, CDR1 is SNHLY and CDR2 is FYNNEI. This CDR3 contains 14 residues. The junction had 5 bases not matched to a gene; V was cut back by 6 bases and J by 7 bases. The CDR3: CASRRLAGGGTQYF. The CDR3 DNA reads as TGTGCCAGCAGACGACTAGCGGGAGGTGGGACCCAGTACTTC.

The chain uses TRBV19 and TRBJ1-5; a possible D gene is TRBD1 (5 bases). This CDR3 comprises 17 residues. Per germline, CDR1 LNHDA and CDR2 SQIVND (reference sequence). Trimming left V 10 bases short and J 5 bases short, with 27 bases between. The CDR3 protein is CATDVGQGPQMYQPQHF. The DNA for the CDR3 is TGTGCCACCGACGTAGGCCAGGGTCCCCAAATGTATCAGCCCCAGCATTTT.

This clone was seen a few times. The chain recombines TRBV2 with TRBJ2-1, with TRBD2 identical over 12 bases. The V gene end was trimmed by 3 bases and the J gene end by 5 bases; junction bases not matched to a gene: 2. The length of the CDR3 is 15 residues. CDR1 is SNHLY and CDR2 is FYNNEI in the germline V gene. The CDR3, as DNA: TGTGCCAGCAGTGAGTGGACTAGCGGGAACAATGAGCAGTTCTTC. Residues: CASSEWTSGNNEQFF.

The chain has TRBV9 and TRBJ2-3, with D maybe TRBD1 (5 bases). The V end was cut by 0 bases, the J end by 4 bases, with 9 bases between. From germline, CDR1 is SGDLS and CDR2 YYNGEE. The CDR3 length is 14 residues. The CDR3 loop reads CASSVVQAADTQYF. The CDR3 DNA sequence: TGTGCCAGCAGCGTAGTACAGGCAGCAGATACGCAGTATTTT. The whole variable domain, filled in from reference TRBV9 and TRBJ2-3, reads DSGVTQTPKHLITATGQRVTLRCSPRSGDLSVYWYQQSLDQGLQFLIQYYNGEERAKGNILERFSAQQFPDLHSELNLSSLELGDSALYFCASSVVQAADTQYFGPGTRLTVL.

The chain combines TRBV7-2 with TRBJ1-5; maybe TRBD1 (5 bases). Germline CDR1 reads SGHTA; CDR2 reads FQGNSA. The V and J ends lost 3 bases and 0 bases respectively, with 9 bases between them. This CDR3 is 15 amino acids long. CDR3 nucleotide sequence: TGTGCCAGCAGCTTGACAGAATATAGCAATCAGCCCCAGCATTTT. It translates to CASSLTEYSNQPQHF.

This chain uses TRBV19 with TRBJ2-3; 12 bases line up with TRBD1. Losses at the gene ends were 6 bases for V and 3 bases for J; bases not matched to a gene: 10. CDR3 length equals 17 residues. The V gene's germline CDR1 is LNHDA and CDR2 SQIVND (reference sequence). The DNA for the CDR3 is TGTGCCAGTAGGAGCCTGGGGGACAGGGGGCAGACAGATACGCAGTATTTT. Its protein product is CASRSLGDRGQTDTQYF.

DNA for the CDR3: TGTGCCACCAAGCGCGGGAGAAGTAGCGATGAGCAGTTCTTC. This gives the protein CATKRGRSSDEQFF. The chain has TRBV6-5 and TRBJ2-1, with 7 bases identical to TRBD2. Germline V lookup: CDR1 MNHEY, CDR2 SVGAGI. The CDR3 sequence is 14 residues long. The trim removed 10 bases at V and 8 bases at J, leaving 14 bases unmatched.

The chain recombines TRBV5-1 with TRBJ2-1; 9 bases match TRBD1. V trimming: 4 bases; J trimming: 4 bases; junction bases outside the gene matches: 6. Germline CDR1 and CDR2: SGHRS and YFSETQ. The CDR3 has 15 amino acids. The DNA for the CDR3 is TGCGCCAGCAGCGAGGGACAGGGAAAGTACAATGAGCAGTTCTTC. Translated: CASSEGQGKYNEQFF.

A few counts support this clone. J is TRBJ2-7 and V is TRBV5-6; D unclear. The V end was cut by 0 bases, the J end by 2 bases, with 9 bases between. CDR3 length: 14 amino acids. Germline loops: CDR1 SGHDT, CDR2 YYEEEE. Written as DNA, the CDR3 is TGTGCCAGCAGCTTGGTAGACAACCCCTACGAGCAGTACTTC. Translation: CASSLVDNPYEQYF.